Each of the 11 T cell receptor beta chains below was sequenced from the same sample in a study of circulating and synovial CD4+ cells in juvenile arthritis. The repertoire was sequenced with immunoSEQ multiplex PCR; TCRdb's copy has only in-frame clones and lacks some. Seen here are 14,000 or so clones, roughly 84% observed once, and the top ten hold 3% to 4.5%. Material for sequencing was CD4+ T cells from synovial fluid. The receptor set was obtained from a human patient with juvenile idiopathic arthritis. Some clones in this sample may be carry-over from other donors' samples.

The CDR3 is CSVDDTGGNTEAFF. The CDR3 nucleotides read TGCAGCGTCGACGATACAGGGGGCAACACTGAAGCTTTCTTT. V usage is TRBV29-1 and J usage is TRBJ1-1; 9 bases match TRBD1. Losses at the gene ends were 6 bases for V and 2 bases for J; bases not matched to a gene: 7. The CDR3 contains 14 residues. Germline V CDR1 and CDR2: SQVTM, ANQGSEA.

The V and J genes are TRBV7-2 and TRBJ1-4; 7 bases line up with TRBD1. This CDR3 spans 14 amino acids. Germline trimming cut 6 bases from V and 8 bases from J; bases unmatched to any gene: 9. The germline V gene has CDR1 SGHTA and CDR2 FQGNSA. The CDR3 region is CASRTGPGYEKLFF. The CDR3 DNA sequence: TGTGCCAGCAGGACAGGGCCTGGATACGAAAAACTGTTTTTT.

This sequence joins TRBV30 and TRBJ2-5; 8 bases are a match to TRBD1. Gene TRBJ2-7 matches the end of the DNA better, so the J call may be wrong. The CDR3 runs 13 residues. The V gene's germline CDR1 is GTSNPN and CDR2 SVGIG (reference sequence). CDR3 amino acids: CAWSPDRAYEQYF. DNA of the CDR3: TGTGCCTGGAGTCCGGACAGGGCCTACGAGCAGTACTTC.

This sequence joins TRBV7-3 and TRBJ2-6; possibly TRBD1 for D (5 bases). Germline CDR1 SGHTA, CDR2 FQGTGA. Trimming shortened V by 2 bases and J by 7 bases, and 9 bases separated the two germline ends. The CDR3 spans 14 residues. The CDR3 loop is CASSLLQGANVLTF. For the CDR3, the DNA is TGTGCCAGCAGCTTATTGCAGGGAGCCAACGTCCTGACTTTC.

This clone was picked up one time. The V and J genes are TRBV10-3 and TRBJ2-5, with unresolved D. Trimming pared 2 bases from V and 4 bases from J, leaving 5 bases between. This CDR3 spans 12 amino acids. Germline CDR1 is ENHRY and CDR2 is SYGVKD. CDR3 protein: CAISEHRETQYF. The CDR3 coding sequence is TGTGCCATCAGTGAGCATAGAGAGACCCAGTACTTC.

This rearrangement joins TRBV6-1 to TRBJ2-5, with TRBD2 matching 7 bases. Germline V gene data show CDR1 as MNHNS and CDR2 as SASEGT. With V trimmed by 6 bases and J by 2 bases, 6 bases remained unmatched. The CDR3 length is 14 residues. CDR3 coding DNA: TGTGCCAGCAGAGAGGGCGGGGGTCAAGAGACCCAGTACTTC. Translation gives CASREGGGQETQYF.

The chain recombines TRBV6-4 with TRBJ2-1, with TRBD1 matching 10 bases. The CDR3 totals 14 residues. Germline V CDR1 and CDR2: MRHNA, SNTAGT. Trimming at V came to 5 bases and at J to 5 bases, leaving 3 bases not matched to a gene. The CDR3 here is CASSTGTGDNEQFF. In DNA, the CDR3 is TGTGCCAGCAGTACCGGGACAGGGGACAATGAGCAGTTCTTC.

The J gene is TRBJ2-7, the V gene TRBV11-2; 8 bases are shared with TRBD2. In germline, CDR1 is SGHAT, CDR2 FQNNGV. The CDR3 is 19 amino acids. After removal of 5 bases from V and 0 bases from J, the junction contained 18 bases not matched to a gene. CDR3 bases: TGTGCCAGCAGCGGATTGTTTGGAGCGGGGGCCATGAGCTCCTACGAGCAGTACTTC. It translates to CASSGLFGAGAMSSYEQYF.

This chain connects TRBV19 to TRBJ2-3; the match to TRBD1 covers 7 bases. The CDR3 is 19 amino acids. CDR1 and CDR2 (germline): LNHDA, SQIVND (reference sequence). With V trimmed by 3 bases and J by 0 bases, 15 bases remained unmatched. The CDR3 spells CASSIRDRVKTSSTDTQYF. CDR3 in DNA: TGTGCCAGTAGTATCAGAGACAGGGTAAAAACATCTAGCACAGATACGCAGTATTTT.

The chain couples TRBV2 to TRBJ2-1; 9 bases line up with TRBD2. Germline V gene data show CDR1 as SNHLY and CDR2 as FYNNEI. The ends lost 4 bases at V and 6 bases at J; junction bases unmatched: 4. This CDR3 has 14 amino acids. Here the CDR3 reads CASSGGLAINEQFF. CDR3 nucleotides: TGTGCCAGCAGTGGGGGACTAGCAATCAATGAGCAGTTCTTC.

This clone has a single count. The gene calls are TRBV11-3 and TRBJ2-3, with 9 nucleotides matching TRBD1. In germline, CDR1 is SGHNT, CDR2 YENEEA. V lost 4 bases to trimming and J lost 0 bases; unmatched junction nucleotides: 2. The CDR3 is made up of 15 amino acids. The CDR3 loop is CASSSQGASTDTQYF. Here the CDR3 DNA reads TGTGCCAGCAGCTCACAGGGGGCTAGCACAGATACGCAGTATTTT.